This TCR beta chain originates from a study of T cells in Graves' hyperthyroidism and ophthalmopathy. Amplification of TCR beta CDR3 regions was performed using RNA transcripts as template. RT-PCR in the first round (using the HTBI primer set) targeted the TCR CDR3. TCRdb itself ran the multiplex PCR reads through MiXCR, one entry per CDR3 protein. The table records around 340,000 distinct CDR3 sequences, 15% to 20% of them present only once. Orbital computed tomography, thyroid ultrasound, serum thyroxine and TRAb, and clinical symptoms together informed the diagnoses. The authors obtained PBMCs from 10 ml of fresh peripheral blood. CDR1 LNHDA and CDR2 SQIVND come from the germline V gene (reference sequence). With 1 base removed from V and 6 bases from J, the gap between germline ends came to 3 bases. The CDR3 has 11 amino acids.

This receptor was identified in a woman between 35 and 50 years old with Graves' ophthalmopathy. Sequences were obtained from blood. The chain recombines TRBV19 with TRBJ1-1; the D is unclear. CDR3 loop: CASSIVSEAFF. In nucleotides, the CDR3 is TGTGCCAGTAGTATAGTTTCTGAAGCTTTCTTT. Variable domain in full (rest from reference TRBV19 and TRBJ1-1): DGGITQSPKYLFRKEGQNVTLSCEQNLNHDAMYWYRQDPGQGLRLIYYSQIVNDFQKGDIAEGYSVSREKKESFPLTVTSAQKNPTAFYLCASSIVSEAFFGQGTRLTVV.